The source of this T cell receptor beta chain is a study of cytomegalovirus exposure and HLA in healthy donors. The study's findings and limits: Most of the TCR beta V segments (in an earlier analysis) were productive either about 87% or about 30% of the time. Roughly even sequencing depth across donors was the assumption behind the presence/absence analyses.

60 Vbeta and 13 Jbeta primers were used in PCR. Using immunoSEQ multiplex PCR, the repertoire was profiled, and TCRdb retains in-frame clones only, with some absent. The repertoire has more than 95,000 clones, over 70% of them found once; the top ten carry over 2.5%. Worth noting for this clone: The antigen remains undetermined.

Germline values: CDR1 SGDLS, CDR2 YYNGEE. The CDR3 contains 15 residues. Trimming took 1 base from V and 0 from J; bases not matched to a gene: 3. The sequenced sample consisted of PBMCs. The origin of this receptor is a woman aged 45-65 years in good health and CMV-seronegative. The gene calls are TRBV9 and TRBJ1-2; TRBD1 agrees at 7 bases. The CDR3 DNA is TGTGCCAGCAGCGTAACCGGGACAGCTAACTATGGCTACACCTTC. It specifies CASSVTGTANYGYTF.